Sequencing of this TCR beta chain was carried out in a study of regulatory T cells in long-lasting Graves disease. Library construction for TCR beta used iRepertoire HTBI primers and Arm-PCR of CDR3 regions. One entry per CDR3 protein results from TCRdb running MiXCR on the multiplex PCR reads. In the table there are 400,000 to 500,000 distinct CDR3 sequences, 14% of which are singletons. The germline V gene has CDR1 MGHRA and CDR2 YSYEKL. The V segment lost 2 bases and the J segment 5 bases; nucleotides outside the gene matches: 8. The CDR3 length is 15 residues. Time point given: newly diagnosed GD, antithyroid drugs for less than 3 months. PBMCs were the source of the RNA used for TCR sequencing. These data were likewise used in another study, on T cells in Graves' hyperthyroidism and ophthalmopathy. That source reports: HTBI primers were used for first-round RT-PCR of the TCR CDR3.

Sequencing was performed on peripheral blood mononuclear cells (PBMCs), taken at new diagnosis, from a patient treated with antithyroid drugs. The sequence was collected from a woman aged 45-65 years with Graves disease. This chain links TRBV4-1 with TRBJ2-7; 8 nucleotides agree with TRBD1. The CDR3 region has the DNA TGCGCCAGCAGCCAACCCAGGGGGCTGATGGACGAGCAGTACTTC. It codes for CASSQPRGLMDEQYF.